This TCR beta chain was sequenced during a study of OX40 agonist ivuxolimab in advanced cancers. Study background: With a range of roughly 20 to 80, age averaged roughly 60 years, and about 83% were male.

TCRdb's copy holds only in-frame clones and misses some; the assay was immunoSEQ multiplex PCR. The sample has around 3,700 clones; around 78% are singletons. Germline assignment: CDR1 LNHDA and CDR2 SQIVND (reference sequence). This CDR3 spans 15 amino acids. V was shortened by 5 bases and J by 8 bases, with 19 bases between the two germline ends. The sequence came from an adult with an advanced solid tumor such as melanoma, head and neck, liver or kidney cancer. This sequence joins TRBV19 and TRBJ2-1; D may be TRBD1 or TRBD2 (5 bases each). Sequencing used CD4+ or CD8+ T cells sorted from blood, obtained in a trial of the OX40 agonist ivuxolimab. The DNA of the CDR3 is TGTGCCAGTAGTCCAATGGGGGAGATCGGGTATGAGCAGTTCTTC. Translated: CASSPMGEIGYEQFF.